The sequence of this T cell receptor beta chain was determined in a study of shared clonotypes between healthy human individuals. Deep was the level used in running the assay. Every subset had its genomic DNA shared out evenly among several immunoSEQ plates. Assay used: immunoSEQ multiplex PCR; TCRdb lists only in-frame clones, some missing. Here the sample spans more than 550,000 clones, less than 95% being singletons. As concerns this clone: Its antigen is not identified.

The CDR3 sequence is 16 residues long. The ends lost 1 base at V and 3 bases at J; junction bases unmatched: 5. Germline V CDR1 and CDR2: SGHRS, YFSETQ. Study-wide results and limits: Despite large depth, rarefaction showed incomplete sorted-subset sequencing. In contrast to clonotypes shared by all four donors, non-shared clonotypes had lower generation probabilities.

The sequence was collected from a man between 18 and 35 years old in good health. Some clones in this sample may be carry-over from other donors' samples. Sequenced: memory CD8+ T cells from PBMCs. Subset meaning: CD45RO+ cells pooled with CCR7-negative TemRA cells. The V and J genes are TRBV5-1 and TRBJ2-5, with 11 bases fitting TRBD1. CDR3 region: CASSLYPGQGEETQYF. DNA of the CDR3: TGCGCCAGCAGCTTGTACCCGGGACAGGGGGAAGAGACCCAGTACTTC.